The present T cell receptor beta chain was sequenced within a study of beta chain features in type 1 diabetes. The V and J ends lost 1 base and 3 bases, in that order; junction bases with no gene match: 20. The CDR3 has 20 amino acids. CDR1 SQVTM and CDR2 ANQGSEA come from the germline V gene. Expressed TCRB transcripts were sequenced after all isolated RNA was converted to cDNA. This table comes from immunoSEQ multiplex PCR, and its TCRdb copy is limited to in-frame clones, with some not included. The top ten clones hold around 2.5% of a sample with about 120,000 clones, around 15% of them seen once. Turning to this clone: Its antigen remains unidentified.

A single heparinised draw of approximately 0.12 L on average was taken per donor. Overall study findings and caveats: Shortening of TCRB CDR3s, moderate but significant, appeared in all four CD4+ subsets of Type 1 diabetes patients. In comparison with healthy donors, patients had naive, central memory and Treg TCRB repertoires that appeared more similar. Researchers caution that PCR might favor shorter templates, equally among patients and controls.

The sample taken for sequencing was central memory CD4+ T cells from blood. The chain recombines TRBV29-1 with TRBJ1-2, with TRBD1 identical over 10 bases. The source is a man younger than 35 with type 1 diabetes. The chain's CDR3 is CSVEVFQTGTGETPDYGYTF. The CDR3 DNA reads as TGCAGCGTTGAAGTTTTTCAGACCGGGACAGGGGAGACTCCTGACTATGGCTACACCTTC.